The rows below give T cell receptor beta chains drawn from one sample of a study of CD8+ T cells in alopecia areata. Sequenced by immunoSEQ multiplex PCR; TCRdb stores in-frame clones only, minus some. The table shows thousands of clones, with around three fifths occurring only once. The sample in question was skin, obtained at week 0. Receptors were obtained from a human donor with alopecia areata. The CDR3 runs from the conserved cysteine through the conserved F or W. A D gene is named only where the DNA matches it firmly. The size entry is marked missing in some rows and otherwise reads once, few, many or a size class.

abundance	v_gene	d_gene	j_gene	CDR3nt	CDR3aa
.	TRBV9	.	TRBJ2-7	TGTGCCAGCAGCCCGGAATTAGGGGGCTCCTACGAGCAGTACTTC	CASSPELGGSYEQYF
.	TRBV28	.	TRBJ1-4	TGTGCCAGCAGTTTATTGGATTTGGGGGGGGCTAATGAAAAACTGTTTTTT	CASSLLDLGGANEKLFF
.	TRBV10-3	.	TRBJ2-5	TGTGCCATCAGTGGGAACCGGAACTTAGGGTTAGGGGAGACCCAGTACTTC	CAISGNRNLGLGETQYF
.	TRBV6-1	.	TRBJ1-2	TGTGCCAGCAGTGACAGGGGCAGTGAGGATGGCTACACCTTC	CASSDRGSEDGYTF
.	TRBV5-6	.	TRBJ2-5	TGTGCCAGCAGCCCCGACAGGACCGGAGGGGAGACCCAGTACTTC	CASSPDRTGGETQYF
.	TRBV7-2	TRBD2	TRBJ2-1	TGTGCCAGCAGCTTAAATCCGCGGGAGAGCTCCTACAATGAGCAGTTCTTC	CASSLNPRESSYNEQFF
.	TRBV5-1	TRBD1	TRBJ2-5	TGCGCCAGCAGCCCGAGGGACAGTGGGCAAGGGACCCAGTACTTC	CASSPRDSGQGTQYF
.	TRBV27	.	TRBJ1-2	TGTGCCAGCAGCCCTAGGGGGGCCCATGGCTACACCTTC	CASSPRGAHGYTF
once	TRBV2	.	TRBJ2-2	TGTGCCAGCAGGCCCCCTCTCGTCGCGAACACCGGGGAGCTGTTTTTT	CASRPPLVANTGELFF
.	TRBV30	.	TRBJ1-6	TGTGCCCTGAACAGGGACTATAATTCACCCCTCCACTTT	CALNRDYNSPLHF
few	TRBV19	TRBD1	TRBJ1-4	TGTGCCAGTAGCAGTACAGGGGGAGTAACTAATGAAAAACTGTTTTTT	CASSSTGGVTNEKLFF
.	TRBV15	.	TRBJ2-2	TGTGCCACCAGCAGAGACTCCCCTTGGGGGCGTAGGTCCGGGGAGCTGTTTTTT	CATSRDSPWGRRSGELFF
.	TRBV19	.	TRBJ2-5	TGTGCCAGTAGTTATCAAGGATTGAGGACCCAGTACTTC	CASSYQGLRTQYF
.	TRBV11-2	.	TRBJ2-7	TGTGCCAGCAGCCCGCAACAGAGAGCCTACGAGCAGTACTTC	CASSPQQRAYEQYF
few	TRBV7-2	.	TRBJ2-7	TGTGCCAGCAGCCCCCCGGGAGGGGGCGGGTACGAGCAGTACTTC	CASSPPGGGGYEQYF
.	TRBV9	.	TRBJ1-5	TGTGCCAGCAGCACAGGGTCCCAGGCCAATCAGCCCCAGCATTTT	CASSTGSQANQPQHF
.	TRBV7-3	.	TRBJ2-5	TGTGCCAGCAGCTTAAGGGCAGGGGTTGCGACCCAGTACTTC	CASSLRAGVATQYF
.	TRBV7-3	.	TRBJ2-3	TGTGCCAGCAGCCCGAGAGTAAGGGGCACAGATACGCAGTATTTT	CASSPRVRGTDTQYF
once	TRBV5-1	.	TRBJ2-7	TGCGCCAGCAGGAATCAGGGGTTCAGATGGGACGAGCAGTACTTC	CASRNQGFRWDEQYF
.	TRBV25-1	TRBD2	TRBJ2-3	TGTGCCAGCAGTCCCTGGGGTAGCGGGGGTTACACAGATACGCAGTATTTT	CASSPWGSGGYTDTQYF
.	TRBV7-6	TRBD1	TRBJ2-1	TGTGCCAGCAGCTTACTTAAGCGGGGGACAGGGGTTAATGAGCAGTTCTTC	CASSLLKRGTGVNEQFF
.	TRBV11-2	.	TRBJ1-2	TGTGCCAGCAGCTTAGACTCGAGGGGCTACTCCTATGGCTACACCTTC	CASSLDSRGYSYGYTF